This entry is about one T cell receptor (beta chain). This entry comes from a study of CD8+ T cells in alopecia areata. The V and J ends lost 5 bases and 9 bases, in that order; junction bases with no gene match: 10. Germline loops: CDR1 LNHDA, CDR2 SQIVND (reference sequence). This CDR3 comprises 15 residues. Reverse transcribed after extraction, RNA yielded cDNA as the sequencing template. Only in-frame clones appear in the TCRdb table, and some are missing; sequencing was by immunoSEQ multiplex PCR. Of roughly 250,000 clones in the sample, 60% were seen once. Treatment described: oral pan-JAK inhibitor, 5-10 mg twice daily. Alopecia areata patients had lesional scalp punch biopsies and peripheral blood taken from them.

The sample was CD4+ T cells sorted from blood, taken around week 54, from a patient treated with tofacitinib. The clonotype originates from a human donor with alopecia areata. V is TRBV19 and J is TRBJ1-6, with 7 bases aligning to TRBD1. Here the CDR3 DNA reads TGTGCCAGTAGTTTCGGGACAGCCGTTAGTTCACCCCTCCACTTT. Translated, it gives CASSFGTAVSSPLHF.